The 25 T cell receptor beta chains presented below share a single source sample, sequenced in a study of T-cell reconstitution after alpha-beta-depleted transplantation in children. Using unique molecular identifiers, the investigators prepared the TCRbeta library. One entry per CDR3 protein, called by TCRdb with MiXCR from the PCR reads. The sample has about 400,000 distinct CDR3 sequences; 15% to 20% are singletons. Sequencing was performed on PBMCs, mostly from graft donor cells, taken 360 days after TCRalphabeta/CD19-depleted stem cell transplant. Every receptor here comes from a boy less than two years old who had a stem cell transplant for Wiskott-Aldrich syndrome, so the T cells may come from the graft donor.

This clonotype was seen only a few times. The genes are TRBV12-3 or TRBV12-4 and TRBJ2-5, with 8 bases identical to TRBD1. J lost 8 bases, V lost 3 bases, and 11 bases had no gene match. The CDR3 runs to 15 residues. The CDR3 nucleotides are TGTGCCAGCAGTTTGGCAGGGGGCTCGGATCCCACCCAGTACTTC. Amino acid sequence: CASSLAGGSDPTQYF.

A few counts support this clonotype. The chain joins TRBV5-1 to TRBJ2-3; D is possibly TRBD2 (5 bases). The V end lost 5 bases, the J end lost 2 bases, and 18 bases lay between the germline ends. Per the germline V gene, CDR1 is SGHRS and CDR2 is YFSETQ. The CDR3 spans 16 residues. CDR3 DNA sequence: TGCGCCAGCAGTTCTCGGACCTACGGGGACACAGATACGCAGTATTTT. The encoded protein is CASSSRTYGDTDTQYF.

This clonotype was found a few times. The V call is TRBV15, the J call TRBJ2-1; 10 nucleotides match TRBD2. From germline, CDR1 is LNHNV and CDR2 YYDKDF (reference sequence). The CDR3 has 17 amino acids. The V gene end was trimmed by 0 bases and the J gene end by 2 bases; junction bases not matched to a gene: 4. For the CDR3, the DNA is TGTGCCACCAGCAGAGAGCTAGCGGGAGTGACCTACAATGAGCAGTTCTTC. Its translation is CATSRELAGVTYNEQFF.

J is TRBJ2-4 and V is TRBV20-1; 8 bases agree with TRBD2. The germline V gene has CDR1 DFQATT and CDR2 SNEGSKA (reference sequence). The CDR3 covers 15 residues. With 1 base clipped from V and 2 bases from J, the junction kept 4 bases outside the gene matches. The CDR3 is CSARVAGGTKNIQYF. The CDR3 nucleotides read TGCAGTGCTAGAGTGGCGGGAGGAACCAAAAACATTCAGTACTTC.

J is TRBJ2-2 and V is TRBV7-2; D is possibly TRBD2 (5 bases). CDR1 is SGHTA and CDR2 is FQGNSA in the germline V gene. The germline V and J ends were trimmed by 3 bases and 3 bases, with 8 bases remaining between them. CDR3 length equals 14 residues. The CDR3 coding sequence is TGTGCCAGCAGCTTTCGGACTTACACCGGGGAGCTGTTTTTT. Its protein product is CASSFRTYTGELFF.

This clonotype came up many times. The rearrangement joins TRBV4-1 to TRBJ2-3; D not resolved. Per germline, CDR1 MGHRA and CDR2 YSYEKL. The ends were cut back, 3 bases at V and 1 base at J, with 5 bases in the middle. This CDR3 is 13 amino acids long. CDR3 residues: CASSHVGTDTQYF. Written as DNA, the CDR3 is TGCGCCAGCAGCCACGTGGGCACAGATACGCAGTATTTT.

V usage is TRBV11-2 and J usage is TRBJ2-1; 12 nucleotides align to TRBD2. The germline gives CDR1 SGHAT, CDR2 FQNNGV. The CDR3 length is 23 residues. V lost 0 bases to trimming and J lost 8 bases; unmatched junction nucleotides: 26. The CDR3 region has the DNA TGTGCCAGCAGCTTAGATAGAAACCTGGGTCTAGCGGGAGGGCCTTTCGACGTCCATGAGCAGTTCTTC. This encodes CASSLDRNLGLAGGPFDVHEQFF.

The CDR3 DNA is TGTGCCAGCAGCTTCAGAACTAGCGGGGGGGTTTCCTACAATGAGCAGTTCTTC. Translated, it gives CASSFRTSGGVSYNEQFF. This sequence joins TRBV5-5 and TRBJ2-1; TRBD2 matches 13 bases. V shed 2 bases, J shed 1 base, and the junction held 6 bases outside the gene matches. The CDR3 is 18 amino acids. CDR1 SGHKS and CDR2 YYEKEE come from the germline V gene (reference sequence).

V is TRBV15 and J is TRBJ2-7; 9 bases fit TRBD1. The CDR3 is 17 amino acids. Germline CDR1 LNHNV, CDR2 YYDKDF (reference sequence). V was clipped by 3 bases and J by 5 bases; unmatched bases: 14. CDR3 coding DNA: TGTGCCACCAGCAGGGAAAAGTACAGGGGGCATTTGGACGAGCAGTACTTC. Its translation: CATSREKYRGHLDEQYF.

This CDR3 is CSARVTGDYGYTF. As DNA, the CDR3 is TGCAGTGCTAGAGTGACAGGGGACTATGGCTACACCTTC. The V gene is TRBV20-1, the J gene TRBJ1-2; 8 nucleotides match TRBD1. The J segment lost 3 bases and the V segment lost 1 base, leaving 1 base of the junction unmatched. This CDR3 spans 13 amino acids. The germline V gene encodes CDR1 DFQATT and CDR2 SNEGSKA (reference sequence).

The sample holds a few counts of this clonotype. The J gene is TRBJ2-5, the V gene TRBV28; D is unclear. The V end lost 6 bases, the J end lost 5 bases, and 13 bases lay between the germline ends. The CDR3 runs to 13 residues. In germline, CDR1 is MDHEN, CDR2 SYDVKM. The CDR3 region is CASSAVVSETQYF. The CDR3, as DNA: TGTGCCAGCAGCGCCGTTGTAAGTGAGACCCAGTACTTC. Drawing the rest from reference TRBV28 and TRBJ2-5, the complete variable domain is DVKVTQSSRYLVKRTGEKVFLECVQDMDHENMFWYRQDPGLGLRLIYFSYDVKMKEKGDIPEGYSVSREKKERFSLILESASTNQTSMYLCASSAVVSETQYFGPGTRLLVL.

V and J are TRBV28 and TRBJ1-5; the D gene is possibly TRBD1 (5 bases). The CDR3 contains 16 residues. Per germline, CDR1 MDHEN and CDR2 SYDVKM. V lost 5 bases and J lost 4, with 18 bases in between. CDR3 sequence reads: CASSLRMVGGNQPQHF. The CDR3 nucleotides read TGTGCCAGCAGTCTCCGCATGGTGGGGGGGAATCAGCCCCAGCATTTT.

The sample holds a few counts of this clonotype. For the CDR3, the DNA is TGTGCCAGCTCAACCGTAGGGGGGAAGACTACAGATACGCAGTATTTT. It specifies CASSTVGGKTTDTQYF. The rearrangement links TRBV18 to TRBJ2-3; D could derive from TRBD1 or TRBD2 (6 bases each). Germline loops: CDR1 KGHSH, CDR2 LQKENI. Trimming took off 5 bases at V and 3 bases at J, with 18 bases between the two ends. The CDR3 runs to 16 residues.

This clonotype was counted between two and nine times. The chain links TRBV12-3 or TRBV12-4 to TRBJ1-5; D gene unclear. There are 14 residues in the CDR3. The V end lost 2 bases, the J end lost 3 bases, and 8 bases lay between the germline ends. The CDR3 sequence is CASSLHSLNQPQHF. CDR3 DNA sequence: TGTGCCAGCAGTTTACACAGCCTCAATCAGCCCCAGCATTTT.

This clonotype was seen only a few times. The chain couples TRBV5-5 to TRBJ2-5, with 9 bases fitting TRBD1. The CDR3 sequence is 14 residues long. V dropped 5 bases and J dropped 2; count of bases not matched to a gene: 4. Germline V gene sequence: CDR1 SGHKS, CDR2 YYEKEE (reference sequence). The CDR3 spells CASRRQGGQETQYF. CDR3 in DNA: TGTGCCAGCAGACGACAGGGGGGACAAGAGACCCAGTACTTC.

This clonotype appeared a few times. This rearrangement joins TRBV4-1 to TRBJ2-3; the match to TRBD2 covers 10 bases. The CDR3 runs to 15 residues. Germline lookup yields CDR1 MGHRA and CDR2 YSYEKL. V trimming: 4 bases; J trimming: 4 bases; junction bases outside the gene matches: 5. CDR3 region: CASSRQRGGSDTQYF. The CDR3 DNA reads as TGCGCCAGCAGCCGGCAGCGGGGGGGGTCAGATACGCAGTATTTT.

CDR3: CASSSIRDRGGSGANVLTF. The CDR3 bases are TGTGCCAGCAGCTCGATACGGGACAGGGGCGGGTCTGGGGCCAACGTCCTGACTTTC. The V gene is TRBV11-2, the J gene TRBJ2-6; TRBD1 aligns across 10 bases. V lost 4 bases and J lost 1; bases outside the gene matches: 10. Germline CDR1 SGHAT, CDR2 FQNNGV. The CDR3 has 19 amino acids.

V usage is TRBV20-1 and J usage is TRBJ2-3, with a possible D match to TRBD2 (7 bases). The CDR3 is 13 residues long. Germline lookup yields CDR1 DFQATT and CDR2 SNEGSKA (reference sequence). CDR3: CSNTPGGKDTQYF. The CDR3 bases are TGCAGCAATACCCCGGGGGGCAAAGATACGCAGTATTTT.

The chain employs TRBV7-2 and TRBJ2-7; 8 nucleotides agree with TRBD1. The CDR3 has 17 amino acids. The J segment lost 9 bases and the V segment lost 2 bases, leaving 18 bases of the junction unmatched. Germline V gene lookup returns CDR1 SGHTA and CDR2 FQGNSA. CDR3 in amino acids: CASSLFFREQGGSGQYF. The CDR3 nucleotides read TGTGCCAGCAGCTTATTCTTCCGGGAACAGGGGGGTTCGGGGCAGTACTTC.

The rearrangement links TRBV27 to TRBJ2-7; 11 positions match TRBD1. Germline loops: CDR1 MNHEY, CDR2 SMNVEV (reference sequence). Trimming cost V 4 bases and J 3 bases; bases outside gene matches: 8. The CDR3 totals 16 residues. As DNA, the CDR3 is TGTGCCAGCAGTTCGCGACGGACAGGGGGCATCTACGAGCAGTACTTC. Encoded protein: CASSSRRTGGIYEQYF.

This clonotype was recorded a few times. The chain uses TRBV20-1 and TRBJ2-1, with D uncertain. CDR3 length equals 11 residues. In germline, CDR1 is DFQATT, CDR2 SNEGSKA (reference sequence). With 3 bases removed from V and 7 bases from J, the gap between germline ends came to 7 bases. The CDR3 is CSASLRNEQFF. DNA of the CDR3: TGCAGTGCTAGCTTGCGGAATGAGCAGTTCTTC.

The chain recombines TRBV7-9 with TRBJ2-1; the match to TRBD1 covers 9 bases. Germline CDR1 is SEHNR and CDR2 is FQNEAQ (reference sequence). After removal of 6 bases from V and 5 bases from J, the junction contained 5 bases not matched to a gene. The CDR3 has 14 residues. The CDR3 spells CASSQRTGDNEQFF. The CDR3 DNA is TGTGCCAGCAGTCAAAGGACAGGGGACAATGAGCAGTTCTTC. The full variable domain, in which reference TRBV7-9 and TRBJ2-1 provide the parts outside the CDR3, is DTGVSQNPRHKITKRGQNVTFRCDPISEHNRLYWYRQTLGQGPEFLTYFQNEAQLEKSRLLSDRFSAERPKGSFSTLEIQRTEQGDSAMYLCASSQRTGDNEQFFGPGTRLTVL.

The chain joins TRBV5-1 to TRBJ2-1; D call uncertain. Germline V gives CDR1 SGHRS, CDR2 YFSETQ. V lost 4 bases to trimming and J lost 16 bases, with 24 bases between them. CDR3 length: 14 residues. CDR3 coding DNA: TGCGCCAGCAGCCTAAACACCTACAGCTCCAAAAACTTCTTC. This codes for CASSLNTYSSKNFF. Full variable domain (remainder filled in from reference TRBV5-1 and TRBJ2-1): KAGVTQTPRYLIKTRGQQVTLSCSPISGHRSVSWYQQTPGQGLQFLFEYFSETQRNKGNFPGRFSGRQFSNSRSEMNVSTLELGDSALYLCASSLNTYSSKNFFGPGTRLTVL.

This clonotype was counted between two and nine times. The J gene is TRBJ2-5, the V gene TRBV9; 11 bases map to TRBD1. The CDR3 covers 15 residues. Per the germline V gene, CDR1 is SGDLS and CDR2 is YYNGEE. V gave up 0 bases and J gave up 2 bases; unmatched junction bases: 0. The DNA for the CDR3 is TGTGCCAGCAGCGTAGGGGACAGGGGGCAAGAGACCCAGTACTTC. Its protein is CASSVGDRGQETQYF.

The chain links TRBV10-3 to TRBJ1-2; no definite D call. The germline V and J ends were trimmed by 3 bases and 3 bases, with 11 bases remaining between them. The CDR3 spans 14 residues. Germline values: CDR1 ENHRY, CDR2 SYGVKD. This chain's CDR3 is CAISDPRSYYGYTF. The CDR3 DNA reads TGTGCCATCAGTGACCCCCGCAGCTACTATGGCTACACCTTC.